This entry describes one T cell receptor (beta chain). RNA was extracted with the RNeasy kit, and a quantity of roughly 0.45 to 1 ug was reverse transcribed using random hexamers. TCRdb processed the immunoSEQ multiplex PCR reads anew with MiXCR; each CDR3 protein has one entry. The data contain 200,000 or so distinct CDR3 sequences, about 94% of them seen just once; the ten biggest clones take up less than 0.15%. The data are from a study of CD8 T cells in Susac syndrome. The sequenced sample was CD8+ T cells from PBMCs. The receptor comes from a human donor with multiple sclerosis.

The CDR3 sequence: CASGLSLAAYEQYF. The CDR3 bases are TGTGCTAGTGGTTTGTCACTAGCGGCCTACGAGCAGTACTTC. This sequence joins TRBV12-5 and TRBJ2-7, with 8 nucleotides matching TRBD2. Germline trimming cut 2 bases from V and 2 bases from J; bases unmatched to any gene: 2. Germline values: CDR1 LGHNT, CDR2 FRNRAP. This CDR3 has 14 amino acids.